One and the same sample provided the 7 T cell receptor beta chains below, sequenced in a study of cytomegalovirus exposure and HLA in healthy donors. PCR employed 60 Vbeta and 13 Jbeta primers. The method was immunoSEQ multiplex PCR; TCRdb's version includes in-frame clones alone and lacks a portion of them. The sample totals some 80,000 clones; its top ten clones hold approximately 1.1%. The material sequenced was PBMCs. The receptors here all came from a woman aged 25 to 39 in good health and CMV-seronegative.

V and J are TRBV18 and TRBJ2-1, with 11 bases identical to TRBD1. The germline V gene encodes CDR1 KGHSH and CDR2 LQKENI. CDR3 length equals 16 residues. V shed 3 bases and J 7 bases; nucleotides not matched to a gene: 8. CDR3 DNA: TGTGCCAGCTCACCTAGGCACCGGGACAGGGGGAATGAGCAGTTCTTC. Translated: CASSPRHRDRGNEQFF.

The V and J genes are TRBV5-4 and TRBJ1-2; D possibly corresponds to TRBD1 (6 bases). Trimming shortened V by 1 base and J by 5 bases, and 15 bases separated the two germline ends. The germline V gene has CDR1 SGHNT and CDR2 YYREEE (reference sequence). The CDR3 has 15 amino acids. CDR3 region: CASSLNRAEEYGYTF. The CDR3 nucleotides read TGTGCCAGCAGCTTGAACAGGGCGGAAGAATATGGCTACACCTTC.

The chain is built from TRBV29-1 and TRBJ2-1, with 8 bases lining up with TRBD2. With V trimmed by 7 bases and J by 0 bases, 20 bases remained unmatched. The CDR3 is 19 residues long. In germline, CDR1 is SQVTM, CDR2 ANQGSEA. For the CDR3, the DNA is TGCAGCGCCGGGCTGCGGGCAATAGCGGGGCTCTTCTCCTACAATGAGCAGTTCTTC. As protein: CSAGLRAIAGLFSYNEQFF.

The DNA for the CDR3 is TGCAGCGTCGATCCCTCGGGACAGGGGTATGGCTACACCTTC. Translating it yields CSVDPSGQGYGYTF. The rearrangement joins TRBV29-1 to TRBJ1-2, with TRBD1 matching 10 bases. The CDR3 is 14 amino acids. With 6 bases clipped from V and 5 bases from J, the junction kept 9 bases outside the gene matches. CDR1 SQVTM and CDR2 ANQGSEA come from the germline V gene.

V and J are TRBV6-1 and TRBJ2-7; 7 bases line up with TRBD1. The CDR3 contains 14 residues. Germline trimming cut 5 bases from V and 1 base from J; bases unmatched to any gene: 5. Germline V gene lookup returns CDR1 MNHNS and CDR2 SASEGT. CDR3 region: CASSNRGLSYEQYF. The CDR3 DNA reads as TGTGCCAGCAGTAACAGGGGTTTATCCTACGAGCAGTACTTC.

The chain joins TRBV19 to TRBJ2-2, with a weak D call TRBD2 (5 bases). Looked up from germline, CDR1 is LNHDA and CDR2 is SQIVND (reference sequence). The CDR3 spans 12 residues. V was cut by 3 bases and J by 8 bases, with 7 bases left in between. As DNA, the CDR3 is TGTGCCAGTAGTATGGGGAGTGGGGAGCTGTTTTTT. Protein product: CASSMGSGELFF.

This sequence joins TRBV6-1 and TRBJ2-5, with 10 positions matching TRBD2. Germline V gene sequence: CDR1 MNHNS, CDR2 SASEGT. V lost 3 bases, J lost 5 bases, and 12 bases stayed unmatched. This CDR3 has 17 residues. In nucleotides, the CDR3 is TGTGCCAGCAGTGACGGAGCGGCTAGCGGGAGTTGGGAGACCCAGTACTTC. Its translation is CASSDGAASGSWETQYF.